This paragraph reports one T cell receptor beta chain. What this receptor recognizes is not known. Per-base qualities were not stored, and no clone one base away is much larger. This entry comes from a study of shared clonotypes between healthy human individuals (dated by TCRdb to the early 2020s). For the wider study: The cohort included three men and a couple of women between 18 and 49 years of age. To estimate repertoire size and how much clonotypes are shared between individuals, the study performed deep sequencing of blood TCR repertoires from a handful of healthy adults. Per donor, three plates each were used for CD4 naive and CD4 memory, two for CD8 naive, and one for CD8 memory. Different laboratories and diverse techniques were used to prepare libraries and sequence TCR repertoires, to increase sequencing depth and limit assay-specific biases. Between about 0.8 and 9 billion PBMCs per donor were obtained by leukapheresis. Study-level results and caveats: Higher generation probabilities were observed for clonotypes shared by all four sorted-subset donors than for non-shared clonotypes. Based on pairwise subsampling, the degree of clonotype sharing among donors was expected to be affected by sequencing depth. Naive subsets generally had larger estimated clonotype richness than memory subsets did. The small number of donors limited the genetic and exposure-history diversity represented. Sharing across several donors was observed for around 5% of naive CD4, over 3% of naive CD8, over 2% of memory CD4, and around 0.44% of memory CD8 clonotypes. Sampling was limited to blood, and TCR repertoires in tissue likely differ from TCR repertoires in blood. Even with the large sequencing depth, rarefaction of the sorted-subset datasets indicated that sequencing was incomplete.

Donors were healthy HIV-negative adults with no recently reported acute infections or vaccinations. All donors were Caucasian adults living in Nashville, Tennessee, USA. CD8 memory samples consisted of magnetically selected CD45RO+ cells combined with CCR7-negative CD45RA+ effector memory (TemRA) cells. Blood was collected by leukapheresis, and PBMCs were isolated by Ficoll-Histopaque density gradient centrifugation and then cryopreserved in liquid nitrogen vapor phase. Purity and quantity of every magnetically sorted T cell population were checked by analytical flow cytometry. Genomic DNA was isolated from each sorted fraction and quantified by UV absorbance on a Nanodrop 2000c. Trimming leaves V shorter by 2 bases and J shorter by 11 bases, with the junction holding 11 bases beyond the gene matches. CDR1 and CDR2 (SGHAT, FQDESV) derive from the germline V gene (reference sequence). Inclusive of the bounding cysteine and phenylalanine, the CDR3 is 15 residues long. The retained sequence is limited to the CDR3, 45 bases, with the frame set at the first base.

Using the deep immunoSEQ assay, TCR CDR3 regions were amplified from genomic DNA by multiplex PCR. Extracted genomic DNA from each cell subset was distributed evenly across all wells of several immunoSEQ 96-well plates, and each plate was treated as a replicate. For sorted subsets, each replicate PCR was loaded with roughly 200 ng genomic DNA, equivalent to roughly 30,000 T cell genomes. Purified libraries were quantified with a Qubit 3.0 fluorometer, sized on a Bioanalyzer 2100, and re-quantified with the KAPA Library Quantification kit. Each immunoSEQ 96-well plate was sequenced on its own single-read 150-cycle Illumina NextSeq 550 flow cell. Turning to the authors' computational methods: The immunoSEQ output contained only junctional sequences without quality scores, so filtering could not match that applied to full-length reads. Sequences were annotated with PyIR, a Python wrapper for IgBLAST v1.9, using IMGT germline references to assign V/J genes and CDR3. Reads were removed for weak V/J assignments (E-value above 1e-6), missing CDR3, stop codons, out-of-frame junctions, or ambiguous translated residues. A V3J clonotype was defined by an identical inferred V gene, J gene, and CDR3 amino acid sequence. Percentage overlap between repertoires was calculated by dividing the number of shared unique clonotypes by the size of the smaller repertoire. Three approaches were used to assess repertoire richness: RTK rarefaction, the Chao1 estimator, and Recon v2.1 estimates of unobserved clonotypes. Generation probabilities were computed with OLGA for all TCRbeta clonotypes obtained by the gDNA method from a handful of donors. In TCRdb, the immuneACCESS table is reduced to in-frame sequences with V and J assigned. These tables do not hold every clone; where another copy was compared, an unresolved V gene accounts for under half, and the others remain unexplained. The V and J calls and clone size are taken from that table; D and trimming were inferred from the DNA. This sample comprises some 320,000 clones, 87% of them detected only once. Clones ranked in the top ten supply roughly 15% of the sample.

The sequence links TRBV11-1 to TRBJ1-4; 7 junctional bases match TRBD1. This clonotype originated in a man aged 18 to 30 in good health. The specimen was memory CD8+ T cells sorted from blood. The sample's cell subset or site label, in plain terms: CD45RO+ cells pooled with CCR7-negative TemRA cells. The CDR3 is CASSLLRRGREKLFF. The bases are TGTGCCAGCAGCTTACTGCGAAGGGGGCGGGAGAAACTGTTTTTT.